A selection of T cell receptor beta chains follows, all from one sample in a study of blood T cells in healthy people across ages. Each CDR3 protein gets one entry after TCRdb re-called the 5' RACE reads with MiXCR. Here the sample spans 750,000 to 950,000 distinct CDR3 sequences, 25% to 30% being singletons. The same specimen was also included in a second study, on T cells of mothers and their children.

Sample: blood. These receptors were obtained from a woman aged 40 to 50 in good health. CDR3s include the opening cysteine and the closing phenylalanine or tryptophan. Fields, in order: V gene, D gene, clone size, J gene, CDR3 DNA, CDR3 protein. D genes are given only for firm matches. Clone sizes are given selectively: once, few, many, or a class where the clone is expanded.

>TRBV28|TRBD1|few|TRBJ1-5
TGTGCCAGCAGTTTACTCACAGGGGATCAGCCCCAGCATTTT
CASSLLTGDQPQHF
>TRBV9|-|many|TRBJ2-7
TGTGCCAGCAGCGTAGCTCCAGGGATGAGCTCCTACGAGCAGTACTTC
CASSVAPGMSSYEQYF
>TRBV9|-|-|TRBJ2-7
TGTGCCAGCAGCGCCCAATCGTACAATGAGCAGTACTTC
CASSAQSYNEQYF
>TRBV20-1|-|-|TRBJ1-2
TGCAGTGCTAGCTTTCAAAAGGGTGGCTACACCTTC
CSASFQKGGYTF
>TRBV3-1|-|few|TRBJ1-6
TGTGCCAGCAGCCCGCCCACAGTATATAATTCACCCCTCCACTTT
CASSPPTVYNSPLHF
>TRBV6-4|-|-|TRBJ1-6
TGTGCCAGCAGTGACGGCAGGGATAATTCGCCCCCCCACTTT
CASSDGRDNSPPHF
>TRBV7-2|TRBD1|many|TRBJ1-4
TGTGCCAGCAGCATGACAGGGACTAATGAAAAACTGTTTTTT
CASSMTGTNEKLFF
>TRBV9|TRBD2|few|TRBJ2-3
TGTGCCAGCAGCGTAAGGAGCGGGGGAGATACGCAGTATTTT
CASSVRSGGDTQYF
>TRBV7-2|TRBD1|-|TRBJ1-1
TGTGCCAGCAGCTTCGGACAGGCTTTGAACACTGAAGCTTTCTTT
CASSFGQALNTEAFF
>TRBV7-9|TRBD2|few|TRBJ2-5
TGTGCCAGCAGCCCGCCAGGACTAGCGGGGGTAGAGACCCAGTACTTC
CASSPPGLAGVETQYF
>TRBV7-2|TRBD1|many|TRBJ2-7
TGTGCCAGCAGCTCCAGACAGGGGGCCCCCTACGAGCAGTACTTC
CASSSRQGAPYEQYF
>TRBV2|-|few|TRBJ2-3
TGTGCCAGCAGGGGGGACGCGGATACGCAGTATTTT
CASRGDADTQYF
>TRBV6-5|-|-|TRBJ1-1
TGTGCCAGCAGCCGACGGGGGGTGAGGGTGAACACTGAAGCTTTCTTT
CASSRRGVRVNTEAFF
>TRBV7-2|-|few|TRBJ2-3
TGTGCCAGCAGCTTAGGAAGGGCGGTAGATACGCAGTATTTT
CASSLGRAVDTQYF
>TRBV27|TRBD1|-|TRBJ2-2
TGTGCCAGCGGACAGGGGAGGGAGCTGTTTTTT
CASGQGRELFF
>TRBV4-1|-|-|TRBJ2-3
TGCGCCAGCTCCCCCGGGACATTTCGCACAGATACGCAGTATTTT
CASSPGTFRTDTQYF